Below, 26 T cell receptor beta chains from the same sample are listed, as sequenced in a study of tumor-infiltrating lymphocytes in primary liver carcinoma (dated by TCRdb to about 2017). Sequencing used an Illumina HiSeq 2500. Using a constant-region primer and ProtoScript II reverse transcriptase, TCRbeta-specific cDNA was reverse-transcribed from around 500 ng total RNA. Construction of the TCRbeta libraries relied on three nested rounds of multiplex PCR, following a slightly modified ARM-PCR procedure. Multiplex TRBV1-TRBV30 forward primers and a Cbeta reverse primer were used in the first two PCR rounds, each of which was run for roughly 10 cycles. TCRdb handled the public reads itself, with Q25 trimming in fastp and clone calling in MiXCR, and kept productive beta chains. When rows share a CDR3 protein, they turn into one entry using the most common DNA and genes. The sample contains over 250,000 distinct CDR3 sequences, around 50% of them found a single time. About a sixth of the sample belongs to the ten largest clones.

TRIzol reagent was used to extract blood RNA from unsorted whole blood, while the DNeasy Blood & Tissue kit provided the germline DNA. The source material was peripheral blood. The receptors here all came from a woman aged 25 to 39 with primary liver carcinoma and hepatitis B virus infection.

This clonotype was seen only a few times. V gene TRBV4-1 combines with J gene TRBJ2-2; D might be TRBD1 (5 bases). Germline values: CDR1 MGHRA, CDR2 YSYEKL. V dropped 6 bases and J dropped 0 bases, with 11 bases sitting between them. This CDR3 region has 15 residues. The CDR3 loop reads CASRPTVANTGELFF. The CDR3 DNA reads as TGCGCCAGCAGACCGACAGTCGCGAACACCGGGGAGCTGTTTTTT.

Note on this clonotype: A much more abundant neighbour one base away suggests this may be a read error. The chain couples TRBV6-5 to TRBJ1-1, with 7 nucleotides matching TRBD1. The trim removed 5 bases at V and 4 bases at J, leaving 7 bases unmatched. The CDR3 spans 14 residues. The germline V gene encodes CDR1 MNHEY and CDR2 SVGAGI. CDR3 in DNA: TGTGCCAGCAGTCGGGTGACAGGGATCACTGAAGCTTTCTTT. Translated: CASSRVTGITEAFF.

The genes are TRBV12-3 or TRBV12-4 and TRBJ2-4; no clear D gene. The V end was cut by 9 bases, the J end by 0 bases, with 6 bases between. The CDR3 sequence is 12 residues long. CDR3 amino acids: CASPEAKNIQYF. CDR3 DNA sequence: TGTGCCAGTCCAGAAGCCAAAAACATTCAGTACTTC.

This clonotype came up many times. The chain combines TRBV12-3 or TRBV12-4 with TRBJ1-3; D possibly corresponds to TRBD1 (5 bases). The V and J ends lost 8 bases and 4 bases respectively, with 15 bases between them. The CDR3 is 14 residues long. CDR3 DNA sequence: TGTGCCAGCGCAACTTGGGGCCACGGAAACACCATATATTTT. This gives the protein CASATWGHGNTIYF.

The CDR3 sequence: CASSLGDRVADTQYF. The CDR3 DNA sequence: TGCGCCAGCAGCTTGGGGGACAGGGTCGCAGATACGCAGTATTTT. This chain connects TRBV5-1 to TRBJ2-3, with 9 bases aligning to TRBD1. The V gene's germline CDR1 is SGHRS and CDR2 YFSETQ. J gave up 4 bases and V 0 bases, and 3 bases lay outside the gene matches. This CDR3 spans 15 amino acids. Full variable domain (remainder filled in from reference TRBV5-1 and TRBJ2-3): KAGVTQTPRYLIKTRGQQVTLSCSPISGHRSVSWYQQTPGQGLQFLFEYFSETQRNKGNFPGRFSGRQFSNSRSEMNVSTLELGDSALYLCASSLGDRVADTQYFGPGTRLTVL.

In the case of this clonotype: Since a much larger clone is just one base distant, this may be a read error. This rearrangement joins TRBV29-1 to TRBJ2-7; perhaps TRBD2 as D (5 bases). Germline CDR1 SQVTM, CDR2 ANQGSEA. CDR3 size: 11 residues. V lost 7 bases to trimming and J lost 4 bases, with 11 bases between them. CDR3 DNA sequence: TGCAGCGAGAGGGTCGCTTACGAGCAGTACTTC. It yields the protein CSERVAYEQYF.

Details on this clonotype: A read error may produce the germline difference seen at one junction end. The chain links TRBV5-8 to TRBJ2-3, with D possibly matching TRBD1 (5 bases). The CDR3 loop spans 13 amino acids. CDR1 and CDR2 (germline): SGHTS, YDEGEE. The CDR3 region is CASSQGNTDTQYF. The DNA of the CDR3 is TGTGCCAGCAGCCAGGGAAACACAGATACTCAGTATTTT.

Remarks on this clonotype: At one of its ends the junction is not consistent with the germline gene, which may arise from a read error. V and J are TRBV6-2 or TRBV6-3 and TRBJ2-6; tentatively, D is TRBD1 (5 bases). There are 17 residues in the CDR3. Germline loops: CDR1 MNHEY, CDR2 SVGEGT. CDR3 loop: CASSTSFSRSGANILTF. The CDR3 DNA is TGTGCCAGCAGTACCTCGTTTTCTAGGTCTGGGGCCAACATCCTGACTTTC.

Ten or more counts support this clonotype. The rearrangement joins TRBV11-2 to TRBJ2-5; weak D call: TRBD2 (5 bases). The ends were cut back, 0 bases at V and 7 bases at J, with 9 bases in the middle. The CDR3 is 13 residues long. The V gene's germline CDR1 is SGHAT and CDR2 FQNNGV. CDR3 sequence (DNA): TGTGCCAGCAGCTTAGATCTAGCCGGGACCCAGTACTTC. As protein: CASSLDLAGTQYF.

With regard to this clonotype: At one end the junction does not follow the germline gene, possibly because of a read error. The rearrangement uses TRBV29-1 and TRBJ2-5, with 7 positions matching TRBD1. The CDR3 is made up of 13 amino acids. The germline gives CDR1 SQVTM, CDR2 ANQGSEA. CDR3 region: CGVPGQGQETQYF. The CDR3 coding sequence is TGCGGCGTTCCAGGGCAGGGACAGGAGACCCAGTACTTC.

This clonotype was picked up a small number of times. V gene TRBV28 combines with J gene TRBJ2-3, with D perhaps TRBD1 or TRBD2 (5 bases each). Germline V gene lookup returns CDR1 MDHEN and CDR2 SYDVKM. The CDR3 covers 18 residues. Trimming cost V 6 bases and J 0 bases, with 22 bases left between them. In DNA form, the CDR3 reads TGTGCCAGCAGCCAGACTCTACCGGGACCGGGAAGCACAGATACGCAGTATTTT. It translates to CASSQTLPGPGSTDTQYF.

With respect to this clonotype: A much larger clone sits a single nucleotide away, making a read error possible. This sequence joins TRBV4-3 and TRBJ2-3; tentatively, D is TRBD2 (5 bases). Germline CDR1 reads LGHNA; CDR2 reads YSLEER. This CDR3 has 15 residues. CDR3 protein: CASSQDLLGPDTHYF. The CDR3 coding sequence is TGCGCCAGCAGCCAAGATCTACTAGGCCCAGATACGCATTATTTT.

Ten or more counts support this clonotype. The CDR3 is CASSYYPVGNSNQPQHF. DNA of the CDR3: TGTGCCAGCAGTTACTATCCGGTCGGAAATAGCAATCAGCCCCAGCATTTT. The V gene is TRBV6-5, the J gene TRBJ1-5; D is ambiguous. The CDR3 covers 17 residues. Per the germline V gene, CDR1 is MNHEY and CDR2 is SVGAGI. With 1 base removed from V and 0 bases from J, the gap between germline ends came to 13 bases.

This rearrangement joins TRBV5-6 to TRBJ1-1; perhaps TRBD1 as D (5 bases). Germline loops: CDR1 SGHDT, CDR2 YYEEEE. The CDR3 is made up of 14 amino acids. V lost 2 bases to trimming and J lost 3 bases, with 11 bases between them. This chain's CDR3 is CASSFSGGDTEAFF. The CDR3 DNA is TGTGCCAGCAGCTTCTCAGGAGGGGACACTGAAGCTTTCTTT.

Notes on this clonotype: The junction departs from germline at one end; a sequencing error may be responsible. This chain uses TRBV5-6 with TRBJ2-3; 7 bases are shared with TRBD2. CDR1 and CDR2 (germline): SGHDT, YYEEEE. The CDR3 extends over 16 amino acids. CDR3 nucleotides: TGTGCCAGTAGCTCCCGGGGAGGGGACGTGACAGATACGCAGTATTTT. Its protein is CASSSRGGDVTDTQYF.

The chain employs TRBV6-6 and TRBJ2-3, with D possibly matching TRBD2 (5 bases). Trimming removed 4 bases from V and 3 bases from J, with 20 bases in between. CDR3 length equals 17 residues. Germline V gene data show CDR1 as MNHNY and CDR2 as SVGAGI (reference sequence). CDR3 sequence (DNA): TGTGCCAGCAGTTCCCACCCGGCTAGGAGGAGTACAGATACGCAGTATTTT. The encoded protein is CASSSHPARRSTDTQYF.

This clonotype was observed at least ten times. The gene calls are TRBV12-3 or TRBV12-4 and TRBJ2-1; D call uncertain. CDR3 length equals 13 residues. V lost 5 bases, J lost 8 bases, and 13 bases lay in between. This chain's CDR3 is CASSKAGVHEQFF. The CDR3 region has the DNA TGTGCCAGCAGTAAGGCCGGTGTCCATGAGCAGTTCTTC.

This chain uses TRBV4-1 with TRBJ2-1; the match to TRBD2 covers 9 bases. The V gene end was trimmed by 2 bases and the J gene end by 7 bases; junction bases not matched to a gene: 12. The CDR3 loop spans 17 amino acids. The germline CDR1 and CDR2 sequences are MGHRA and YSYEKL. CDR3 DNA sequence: TGCGCCAGCAGCCAAAAAGGGACTGGCGGGAGGGATAATGAGCAGTTCTTC. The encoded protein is CASSQKGTGGRDNEQFF.

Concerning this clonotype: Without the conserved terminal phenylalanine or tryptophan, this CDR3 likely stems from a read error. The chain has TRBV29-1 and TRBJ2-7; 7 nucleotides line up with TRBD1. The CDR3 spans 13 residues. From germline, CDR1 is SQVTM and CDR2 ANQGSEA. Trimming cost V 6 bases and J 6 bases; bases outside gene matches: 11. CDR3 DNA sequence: TGCAGCGTCTCCCGGGACAGTAGTGGCGAGCAGTACCTC. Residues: CSVSRDSSGEQYL.

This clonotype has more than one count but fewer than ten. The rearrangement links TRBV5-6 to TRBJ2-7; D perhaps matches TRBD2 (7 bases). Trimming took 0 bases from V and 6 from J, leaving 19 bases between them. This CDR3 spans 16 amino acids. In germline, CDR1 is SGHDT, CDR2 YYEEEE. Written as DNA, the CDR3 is TGTGCCAGCAGCTTGGGATATAGCGGTGCGGGGGCCGAGCAGTACTTC. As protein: CASSLGYSGAGAEQYF. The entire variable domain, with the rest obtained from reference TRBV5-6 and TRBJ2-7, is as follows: DAGVTQSPTHLIKTRGQQVTLRCSPKSGHDTVSWYQQALGQGPQFIFQYYEEEERQRGNFPDRFSGHQFPNYSSELNVNALLLGDSALYLCASSLGYSGAGAEQYFGPGTRLTVT.

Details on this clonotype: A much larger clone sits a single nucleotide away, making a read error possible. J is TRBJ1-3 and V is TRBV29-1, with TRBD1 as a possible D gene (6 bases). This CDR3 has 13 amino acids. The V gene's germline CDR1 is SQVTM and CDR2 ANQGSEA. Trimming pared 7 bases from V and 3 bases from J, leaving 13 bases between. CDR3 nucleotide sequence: TGCAGCGGCCGACAGGATGGTGGAAACACCATATATTTT. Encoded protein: CSGRQDGGNTIYF.

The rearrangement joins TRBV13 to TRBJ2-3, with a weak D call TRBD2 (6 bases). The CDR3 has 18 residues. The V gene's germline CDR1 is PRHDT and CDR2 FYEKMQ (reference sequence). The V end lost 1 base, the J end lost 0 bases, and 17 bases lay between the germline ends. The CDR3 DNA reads TGTGCCAGCAGCTTAGTGAGTAGCGGACCCAATAGCACAGATACGCAGTATTTT. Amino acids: CASSLVSSGPNSTDTQYF.

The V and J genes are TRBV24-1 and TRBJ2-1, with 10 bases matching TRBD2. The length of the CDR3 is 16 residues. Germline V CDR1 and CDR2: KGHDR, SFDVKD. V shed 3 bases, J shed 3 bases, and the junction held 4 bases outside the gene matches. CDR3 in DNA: TGTGCCACCAGTGATGCTAGCGGGAGTCACTACAATGAGCAGTTCTTC. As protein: CATSDASGSHYNEQFF.

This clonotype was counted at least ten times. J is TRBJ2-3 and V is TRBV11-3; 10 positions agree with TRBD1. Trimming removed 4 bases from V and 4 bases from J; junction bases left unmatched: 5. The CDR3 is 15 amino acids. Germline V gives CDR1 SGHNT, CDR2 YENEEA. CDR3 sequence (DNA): TGTGCCAGCAGCTCGCGGACAGGGGGGGCAGATACGCAGTATTTT. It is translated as CASSSRTGGADTQYF.

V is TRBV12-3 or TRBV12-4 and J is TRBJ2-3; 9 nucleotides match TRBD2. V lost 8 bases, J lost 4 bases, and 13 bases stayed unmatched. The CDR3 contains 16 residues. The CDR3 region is CASRRSLAGAADTQYF. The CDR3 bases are TGTGCCAGCCGGCGATCCTTAGCGGGAGCAGCAGATACGCAGTATTTT.

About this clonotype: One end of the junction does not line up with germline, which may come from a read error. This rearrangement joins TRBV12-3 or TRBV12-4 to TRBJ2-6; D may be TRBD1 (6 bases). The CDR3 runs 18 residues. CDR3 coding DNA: TGTGGCAGCAGTCCACAGACAGGCCGGGGCTCTGGGGCCAACGTCCTGACTTTC. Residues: CGSSPQTGRGSGANVLTF.